These T cell receptor beta chains were read from a single sample in a study of identical twins. One entry per CDR3 protein results from TCRdb running MiXCR on the 5' RACE reads. The sample lists around 530,000 distinct CDR3 sequences, 13% to 15% occurring once. This sample was shared with a second study, whose subject was yellow fever vaccine responses in identical twins.

The specimen sequenced was CD4+ T cells sorted from blood. The receptors originated from a young woman in good health. Both conserved end residues are part of each CDR3. D genes are given only for firm matches. Rows may omit the clone size; those that give it use once, few, many or a size class.

clone size	J gene	D gene	V gene	CDR3 DNA	CDR3 protein
many	TRBJ2-1	NA	TRBV24-1	TGTGCCACCAGTGATAGAGGTAATGAGCAGTTCTTC	CATSDRGNEQFF
few	TRBJ1-1	NA	TRBV19	TGTGCCAGTAGTATTAGGGGCAGGATACTTGAAGCTTTCTTT	CASSIRGRILEAFF
NA	TRBJ2-5	NA	TRBV7-9	TGTGCCAGCGATGTGCCAGGATCAGGGGAAGAGACCCAGTACTTC	CASDVPGSGEETQYF
NA	TRBJ1-3	NA	TRBV28	TGTGCCAGCAGTGACGGGACCCATGGAAACACCATATATTTT	CASSDGTHGNTIYF
NA	TRBJ2-7	NA	TRBV27	TGTGCCAGCAGTTTGTCCGGGGGCAACGAGCAGTACTTC	CASSLSGGNEQYF
few	TRBJ1-6	TRBD1	TRBV6-1	TGTGCCAGCAGTCGCCCGGGACAGCAGAATTCACCCCTCCACTTT	CASSRPGQQNSPLHF
NA	TRBJ2-3	TRBD2	TRBV20-1	TGCAGTGCTAGAGATTTGGGACTAGCGGGACCAGATACGCAGTATTTT	CSARDLGLAGPDTQYF
few	TRBJ1-2	TRBD1	TRBV5-1	TGCGCCAGCAGCGCAGGACAGGGCATGTATGGCTACACCTTC	CASSAGQGMYGYTF
NA	TRBJ2-2	TRBD2	TRBV15	TGTGCCACCAGCAGAGGTGAAGCTAGCGGGAGAAACACCGGGGAGCTGTTTTTT	CATSRGEASGRNTGELFF
NA	TRBJ2-1	TRBD2	TRBV3-1	TGTGCCAGCAGCCGACTTAGCGGGACCAATGAGCAGTTCTTC	CASSRLSGTNEQFF
many	TRBJ1-2	NA	TRBV5-1	TGCGCCAGCAGCGGAGGGACAAACAGTTATGGCTACACCTTC	CASSGGTNSYGYTF
NA	TRBJ2-7	NA	TRBV19	TGTGCCAGTAGTATGGACTCCGCCCCTACGACGCAGTACTTC	CASSMDSAPTTQYF
NA	TRBJ2-5	TRBD1	TRBV29-1	TGCAGCGTTGAACGGGACAGGGGTGGAGAGACCCAGTACTTC	CSVERDRGGETQYF
NA	TRBJ2-7	NA	TRBV24-1	TGTGCCACCTCCCAGGGCGGCTACGAGCAGTACTTC	CATSQGGYEQYF
many	TRBJ2-1	TRBD2	TRBV5-1	TGCGCCAGCAGCTTGGGGGGACTAGCGGGGTTTAATGAGCAGTTCTTC	CASSLGGLAGFNEQFF
many	TRBJ1-1	NA	TRBV12-3/TRBV12-4	TGTGCCAGCAGTTTGACAGGTATTTTAGGGAACACTGAAGCTTTCTTT	CASSLTGILGNTEAFF
few	TRBJ1-2	TRBD1	TRBV11-2	TGTGCCAGCAGCTTAGGCAGACAGGGGGCCAGCTATGGCTACACCTTC	CASSLGRQGASYGYTF
NA	TRBJ2-1	NA	TRBV20-1	TGCAGTGCTCCCAGGGGTAATGAGCAGTTCTTC	CSAPRGNEQFF
few	TRBJ2-7	NA	TRBV11-1	TGTGCCAGCAGCTTTGATACATTTATTCACTTACCCTCGTACGAGCAGTACTTC	CASSFDTFIHLPSYEQYF
many	TRBJ2-1	NA	TRBV20-1	TGCAGTGCCACCTCCTTGGCGGGAAACAATGAGCAGTTCTTC	CSATSLAGNNEQFF
NA	TRBJ1-1	NA	TRBV25-1	TGTGCCAGCAGTGATCTCACTGAAGCTTTCTTT	CASSDLTEAFF
many	TRBJ2-3	TRBD2	TRBV7-6	TGTGCCAGCAGCTCAGGACTAGCGGGACCCACAGATACGCAGTATTTT	CASSSGLAGPTDTQYF
few	TRBJ2-1	TRBD2	TRBV2	TGTGCCAGCGGACTAGCGGGAGGGCCCTCTGAGCAGTTCTTC	CASGLAGGPSEQFF
few	TRBJ2-1	TRBD2	TRBV12-5	TGTGCTAGTGGTTTGGTACTTGTTGGGGGGGGTAATGAGCAGTTCTTC	CASGLVLVGGGNEQFF
few	TRBJ1-5	NA	TRBV12-3/TRBV12-4	TGTGCCAGCAGTCCACGCGGGACCCTTAGCAATCAGCCCCAGCATTTT	CASSPRGTLSNQPQHF
NA	TRBJ1-4	NA	TRBV6-1	TGTGCCAGCGGATTTTTTGGGGTTGCTAATGAAAAACTGTTTTTT	CASGFFGVANEKLFF
few	TRBJ1-5	NA	TRBV6-5	TGTGCCAGCAGTTCCGACAGGCGGAGTGGTCAGCCCCAGCATTTT	CASSSDRRSGQPQHF
many	TRBJ2-1	TRBD1	TRBV7-9	TGTGCCAGCAGCTTAGAGGGACAGGCCCTCAATGAGCAGTTCTTC	CASSLEGQALNEQFF
NA	TRBJ2-1	TRBD1	TRBV25-1	TGTGCCAGCAGTGGCCTGGGACAGGGGTCCAATGAGCAGTTCTTC	CASSGLGQGSNEQFF
many	TRBJ2-5	TRBD2	TRBV12-3/TRBV12-4	TGTGCCAGCAGCCCTTTCGGACTAGCGGGAGCCCCGACCCAGTACTTC	CASSPFGLAGAPTQYF
NA	TRBJ2-4	NA	TRBV20-1	TGCAGTGCTCTAGGATTTCAACTAGCCAAAAACATTCAGTACTTC	CSALGFQLAKNIQYF
few	TRBJ1-5	NA	TRBV15	TGTGCCACCAGCAAGCCGAATCAGCCCCAGCATTTT	CATSKPNQPQHF
few	TRBJ2-7	NA	TRBV28	TGTGCCAGCAGTTTTGGGTCGCTAGTGAACGAGCAGTACTTC	CASSFGSLVNEQYF
few	TRBJ2-1	TRBD2	TRBV20-1	TGCAGTGCACTGAGCCTAGCGGGAGGGCCCAATGAGCAGTTCTTC	CSALSLAGGPNEQFF
few	TRBJ1-2	TRBD1	TRBV5-5	TGTGCCAGCAGCTTGAGGCCGAGACAGGGGGCGGGTGGCTACACCTTC	CASSLRPRQGAGGYTF
NA	TRBJ2-7	TRBD1	TRBV7-9	TGTGCCAGCAGCAAAACAGGGGACCTCTCCTACGAGCAGTACTTC	CASSKTGDLSYEQYF
NA	TRBJ2-5	NA	TRBV20-1	TGCAGTGCTAGAACGCTTCAAGAGACCCAGTACTTC	CSARTLQETQYF
few	TRBJ2-3	NA	TRBV4-2	TGTGCCAGCAGCCAAGAAGCAGCGGTCAGCACAGATACGCAGTATTTT	CASSQEAAVSTDTQYF
once	TRBJ2-7	TRBD2	TRBV10-3	TGTGCCATCAGAAGCGGGAGGGCCGGCTACGAGCAGTACTTC	CAIRSGRAGYEQYF
NA	TRBJ1-3	NA	TRBV12-3/TRBV12-4	TGTGCCTGGGGGCGGAGGGTGGAGGACACCATATATTTT	CAWGRRVEDTIYF
few	TRBJ2-3	TRBD2	TRBV12-3/TRBV12-4	TGTGCCAGCAGTTTGGGGGAGGGCCGGACAGATACGCAGTATTTT	CASSLGEGRTDTQYF
few	TRBJ1-1	NA	TRBV6-5	TGTGCCAGCAGTTACTCGAACGGGGGCACTGAAGCTTTCTTT	CASSYSNGGTEAFF
many	TRBJ2-1	NA	TRBV5-1	TGCGCCAGCAGTAAACAAGGGCCAGCTCGTGTTGAGCAGTTCTTC	CASSKQGPARVEQFF
NA	TRBJ2-7	NA	TRBV2	TGTGCCAGCTACAGGGATATGGGGGAGCAGTACTTC	CASYRDMGEQYF
few	TRBJ1-4	NA	TRBV12-3/TRBV12-4	TGTGCCAGCAGTTTATCGCGGGCCTCTAATGAAAAACTGTTTTTT	CASSLSRASNEKLFF
NA	TRBJ1-4	NA	TRBV20-1	TGCAGTGCTAGAGATTGGCAGGGAGGAGAAAAACTGTTTTTT	CSARDWQGGEKLFF
few	TRBJ2-5	NA	TRBV20-1	TGCAGTGCTAGGGAACAGGGATCGCTCGAGACCCAGTACTTC	CSAREQGSLETQYF
NA	TRBJ2-1	TRBD2	TRBV20-1	TGCAGTGCTACAACTAGCGGGAGGGCCATTACCTACAATGAGCAGTTCTTC	CSATTSGRAITYNEQFF
few	TRBJ2-1	TRBD2	TRBV20-1	TGCAGTGCTCGGAATGGACTAGCGGGGAAGAGCTCCTACAATGAGCAGTTCTTC	CSARNGLAGKSSYNEQFF
many	TRBJ2-1	TRBD1	TRBV12-3/TRBV12-4	TGTGCCAGCAGTCCCCGAAAGGTAGGGACAGGGTATGAGCAGTTCTTC	CASSPRKVGTGYEQFF
NA	TRBJ1-6	NA	TRBV9	TGTGCCAGCAGCGTGACAGCCTTCAATTCACCCCTCCACTTT	CASSVTAFNSPLHF
few	TRBJ1-3	NA	TRBV20-1	TGCAGTGCCACTGACGGATACTCTGGAAACACCATATATTTT	CSATDGYSGNTIYF
few	TRBJ2-2	TRBD1	TRBV7-6	TGTGCCAGCAGCTTAGTTGGGACAGGGTTACCCTCCGGGGAGCTGTTTTTT	CASSLVGTGLPSGELFF
NA	TRBJ2-5	NA	TRBV5-1	TGCGCCAGCAGCTTGCGGAGGCAAGAGACCCAGTACTTC	CASSLRRQETQYF
few	TRBJ1-6	TRBD1	TRBV20-1	TGCAGTGCTAGAGATACAGGGGATAATTCACCCCTCCACTTT	CSARDTGDNSPLHF
few	TRBJ2-7	NA	TRBV4-2	TGTGCCAGCAGCCAATCTGACTCCTACTCCTACGAGCAGTACTTC	CASSQSDSYSYEQYF